This T cell receptor (beta chain) emerged from a study of blood T cell repertoires in COVID-19. On the study more broadly: Cohort 3 recovery required two negative PCRs, clearance, or symptom resolution. T cells, B-cell-depleted T cells, or PBMCs provided the cDNA or gDNA that served as material.

Adults between roughly 18 and 95 years of age took part from approximately 24 US areas. The protocol was immunoSEQ multiplex PCR, while the TCRdb copy is restricted to in-frame clones and leaves out a portion. The data contain approximately 250,000 clones, roughly 91% of them singletons. The table lists this clone with a count of one. Input material: PBMCs or T cells enriched from blood (not recorded which). This clonotype originated in an older woman in a cohort exposed to, infected with or recovered from COVID-19 (not recorded which).

The CDR3 region is CASSYRQGNTEAFF. The CDR3 DNA reads TGTGCCAGCAGTTACAGACAGGGGAACACTGAAGCTTTCTTT. V usage is TRBV6-2 or TRBV6-3 and J usage is TRBJ1-1; TRBD1 matches at 7 bases. This CDR3 has 14 amino acids. From germline, CDR1 is MNHEY and CDR2 SVGEGT. After removal of 2 bases from V and 1 base from J, the junction contained 1 base not matched to a gene.